Sequencing of this T cell receptor beta chain was carried out in a study of CD8 T cells in ankylosing spondylitis. The germline gives CDR1 SGHRS, CDR2 YFSETQ. This CDR3 has 15 amino acids. Trimming took 5 bases from V and 2 from J, leaving 16 bases between them. The table lists this clonotype with many counts. TCRdb fed the 5' RACE reads into MiXCR, producing one record per CDR3 protein. The sample records hundreds of thousands of distinct CDR3 sequences, 20% being singletons. The genes are TRBV5-1 and TRBJ2-5; D is unresolved. The TCR sequence derives from a male donor with ankylosing spondylitis or in good health (not recorded which). The specimen sequenced was blood, either unsorted or a sorted T cell fraction (not recorded which). This CDR3 reads CASSSWHYEQETQYF. Here the CDR3 DNA reads TGCGCCAGCAGTTCGTGGCATTATGAACAAGAGACCCAGTACTTC.